This T cell receptor beta chain was documented in a study of CD8 T cells in ankylosing spondylitis. Study findings and constraints: Within peripheral blood, clones linked to disease were CD8+ and relatively rare. There was reportedly significant enrichment of clones that were disease-linked in matched ankylosing spondylitis synovial fluid. It appeared that ankylosing spondylitis blood was characterized by a TCR beta motif of about 8 highly homologous variants.

V gave up 2 bases and J gave up 2 bases; unmatched junction bases: 2. Per the germline V gene, CDR1 is SGHRS and CDR2 is YFSETQ. The CDR3 is made up of 14 amino acids. This clonotype was observed at least ten times. What it recognizes is unknown. The TCR beta libraries were generated through quantitative 5'-RACE incorporating molecular barcodes. TCRdb analysed the 5' RACE reads with MiXCR anew, one entry per CDR3 protein. The sample has approximately 290,000 distinct CDR3 sequences, roughly 20% seen once. The TCR was taken from a female donor with ankylosing spondylitis or in good health (not recorded which). Source material: blood, either unsorted or a sorted T cell fraction (not recorded which). The chain uses TRBV5-1 and TRBJ2-7; 9 bases fit TRBD1. The CDR3, as DNA: TGCGCCAGCAGCTTCGGGGACAGGGCCTACGAGCAGTACTTC. Its translation: CASSFGDRAYEQYF.